This entry lists 5 T cell receptor beta chains sequenced from one sample in a study of spatial heterogeneity in lung cancer. For these receptors, no antigen is known. TCRdb re-called the 5' RACE reads through MiXCR, storing one row per CDR3 protein. Among thousands of distinct CDR3 sequences listed, less than 10% were seen once. Findings and limits, study-wide: Tumoral mutation counts were tracked by counts of expanded intratumoral alpha and beta TCRs.

Documented time point: sample taken at primary tumor resection. Source: lung tumor tissue, taken at surgery. The receptors here all came from a male donor with early-stage non-small cell lung cancer.

The chain uses TRBV20-1 and TRBJ2-7, with 8 bases aligning to TRBD2. Germline CDR1 and CDR2: DFQATT and SNEGSKA (reference sequence). With 3 bases clipped from V and 4 bases from J, the junction kept 11 bases outside the gene matches. This CDR3 has 15 amino acids. In DNA, the CDR3 is TGCAGTGCTAGGGGGGGGCTAGCGGGCAATTACGAGCAGTACTTC. Its protein is CSARGGLAGNYEQYF.

This clonotype occurred a few times. A read error may be the cause here, since a much bigger clone is one base away. The chain couples TRBV28 to TRBJ2-1, with D unclear. This CDR3 comprises 12 residues. Per the germline V gene, CDR1 is MDHEN and CDR2 is SYDVKM. CDR3 amino acids: CVSAPSYNEQFF. Here the CDR3 DNA reads TGTGTCAGCGCCCCTTCCTACAATGAGCAGTTCTTC.

This clonotype occurred a few times. The chain joins TRBV2 to TRBJ1-6; 10 bases align to TRBD1. Germline V gene data show CDR1 as SNHLY and CDR2 as FYNNEI. The CDR3 covers 12 residues. V lost 8 bases and J lost 10; bases outside the gene matches: 2. CDR3 DNA sequence: TGTGCCAGCGGACAGGGGGGATCACCCCTCCACTTT. Translating it yields CASGQGGSPLHF.

Within the sample, this clonotype is medium-sized. The chain carries TRBV19 and TRBJ2-5, with D tentatively TRBD1 or TRBD2 (5 bases each). Trimming cost V 4 bases and J 7 bases, with 16 bases left between them. The CDR3 has 14 residues. Germline CDR1 is LNHDA and CDR2 is SQIVND (reference sequence). CDR3 in DNA: TGTGCCAGTAGTAAGACGGGACCACCGGGGACCCAGTACTTC. Translation gives CASSKTGPPGTQYF.

This clonotype was detected a few times. The rearrangement joins TRBV9 to TRBJ2-7; 8 bases line up with TRBD1. This CDR3 comprises 15 residues. V lost 2 bases and J lost 3; bases outside the gene matches: 7. Germline CDR1 and CDR2: SGDLS and YYNGEE. The CDR3: CASSVGDRNLYEQYF. CDR3 DNA: TGTGCCAGCAGCGTGGGGGACAGGAACCTCTACGAGCAGTACTTC.